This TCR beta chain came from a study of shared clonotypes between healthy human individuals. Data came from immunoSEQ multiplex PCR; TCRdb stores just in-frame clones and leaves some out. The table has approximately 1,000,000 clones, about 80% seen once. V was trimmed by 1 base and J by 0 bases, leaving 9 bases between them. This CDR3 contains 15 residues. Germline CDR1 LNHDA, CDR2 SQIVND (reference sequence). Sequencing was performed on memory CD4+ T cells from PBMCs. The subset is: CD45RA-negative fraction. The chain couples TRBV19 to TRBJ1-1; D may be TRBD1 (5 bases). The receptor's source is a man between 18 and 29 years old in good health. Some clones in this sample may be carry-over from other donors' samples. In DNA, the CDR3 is TGTGCCAGTAGTATAGGAGGGGCTATGAACACTGAAGCTTTCTTT. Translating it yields CASSIGGAMNTEAFF.